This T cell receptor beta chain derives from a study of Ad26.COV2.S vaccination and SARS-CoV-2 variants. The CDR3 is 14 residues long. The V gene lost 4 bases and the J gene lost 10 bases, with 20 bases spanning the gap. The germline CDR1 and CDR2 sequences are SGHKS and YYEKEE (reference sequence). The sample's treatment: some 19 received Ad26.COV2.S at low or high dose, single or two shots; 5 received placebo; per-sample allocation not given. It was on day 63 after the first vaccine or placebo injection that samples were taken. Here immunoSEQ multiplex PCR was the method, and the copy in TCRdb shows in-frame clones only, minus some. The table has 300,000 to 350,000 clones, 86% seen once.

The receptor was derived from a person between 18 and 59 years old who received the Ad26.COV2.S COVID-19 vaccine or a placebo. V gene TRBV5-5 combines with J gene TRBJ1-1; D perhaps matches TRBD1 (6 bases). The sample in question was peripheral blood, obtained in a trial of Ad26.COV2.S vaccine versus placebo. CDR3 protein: CASSPGGGSDRAFF. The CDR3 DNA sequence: TGTGCCAGCAGCCCGGGAGGGGGGTCGGATCGAGCTTTCTTT.